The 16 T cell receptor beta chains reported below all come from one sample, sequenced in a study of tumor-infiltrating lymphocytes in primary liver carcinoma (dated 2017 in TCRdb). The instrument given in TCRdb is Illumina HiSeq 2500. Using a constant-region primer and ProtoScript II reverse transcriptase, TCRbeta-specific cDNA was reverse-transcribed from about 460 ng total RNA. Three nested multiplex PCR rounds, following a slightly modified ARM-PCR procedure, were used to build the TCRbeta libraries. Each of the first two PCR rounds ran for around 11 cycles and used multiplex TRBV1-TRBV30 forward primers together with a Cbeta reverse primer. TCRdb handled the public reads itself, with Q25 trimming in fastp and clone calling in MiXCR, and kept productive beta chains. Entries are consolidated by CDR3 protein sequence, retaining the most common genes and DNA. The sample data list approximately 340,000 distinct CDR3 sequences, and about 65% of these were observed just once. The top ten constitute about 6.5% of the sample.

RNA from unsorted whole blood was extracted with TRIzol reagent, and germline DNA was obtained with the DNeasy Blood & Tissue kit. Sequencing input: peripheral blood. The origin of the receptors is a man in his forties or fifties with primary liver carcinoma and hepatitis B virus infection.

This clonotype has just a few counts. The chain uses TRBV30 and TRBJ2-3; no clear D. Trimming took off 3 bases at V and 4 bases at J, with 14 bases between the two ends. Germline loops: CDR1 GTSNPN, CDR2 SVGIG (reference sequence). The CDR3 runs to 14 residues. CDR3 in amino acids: CAWSRGDHADTQYF. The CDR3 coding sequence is TGTGCCTGGAGCCGTGGGGATCATGCAGATACGCAGTATTTT.

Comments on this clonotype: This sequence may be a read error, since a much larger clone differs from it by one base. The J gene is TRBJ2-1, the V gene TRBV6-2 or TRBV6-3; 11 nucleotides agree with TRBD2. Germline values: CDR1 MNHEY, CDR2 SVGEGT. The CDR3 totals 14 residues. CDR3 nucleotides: TGTGCCAGTAATAGCGGGAGGGCCACGGGTGAGCAGATCTTC. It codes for CASNSGRATGEQIF.

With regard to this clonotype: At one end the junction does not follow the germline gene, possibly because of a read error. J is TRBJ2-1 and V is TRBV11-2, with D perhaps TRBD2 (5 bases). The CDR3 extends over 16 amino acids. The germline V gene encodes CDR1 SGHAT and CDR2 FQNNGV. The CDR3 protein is CASSPRLWGAYNEQLF. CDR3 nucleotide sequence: TGTGCCAGCAGCCCACGCCTGTGGGGAGCCTACAATGAGCAGTTATTC.

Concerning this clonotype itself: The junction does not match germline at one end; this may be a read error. The CDR3: CASSLDGQGNEKLFF. The CDR3 DNA reads as TGTGCCAGCAGTTTAGATGGACAGGGTAATGAAAAACTGTTTTTT. The gene calls are TRBV11-2 and TRBJ1-4, with 8 bases lining up with TRBD1. The V gene's germline CDR1 is SGHAT and CDR2 FQNNGV. The CDR3 is 15 residues long.

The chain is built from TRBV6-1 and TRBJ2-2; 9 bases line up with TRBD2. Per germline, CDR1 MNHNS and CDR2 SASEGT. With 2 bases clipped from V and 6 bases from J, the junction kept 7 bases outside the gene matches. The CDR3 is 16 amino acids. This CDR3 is CASSERISGRSGELFF. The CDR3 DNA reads TGTGCCAGCAGTGAAAGGATTAGCGGGAGATCCGGGGAGCTGTTTTTT.

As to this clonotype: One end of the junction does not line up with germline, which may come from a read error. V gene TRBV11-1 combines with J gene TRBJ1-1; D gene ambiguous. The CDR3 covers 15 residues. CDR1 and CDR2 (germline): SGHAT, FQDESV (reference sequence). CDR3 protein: CASSVAADPNTEAFF. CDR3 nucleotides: TGTGCCAGCAGCGTAGCGGCGGACCCAAACACTGAAGCCTTCTTT.

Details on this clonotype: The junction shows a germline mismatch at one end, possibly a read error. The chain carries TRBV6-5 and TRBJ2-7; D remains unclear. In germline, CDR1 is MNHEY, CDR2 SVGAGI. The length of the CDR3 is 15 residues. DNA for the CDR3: TGTGCCAGCAATTACTCGAGTAGGGTTTCCTACGAGCAGTACTTC. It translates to CASNYSSRVSYEQYF.

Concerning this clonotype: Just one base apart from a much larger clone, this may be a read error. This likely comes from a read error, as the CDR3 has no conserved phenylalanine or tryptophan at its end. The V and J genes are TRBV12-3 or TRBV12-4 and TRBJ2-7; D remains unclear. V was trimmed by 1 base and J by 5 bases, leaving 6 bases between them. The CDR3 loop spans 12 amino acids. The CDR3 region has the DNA TGTGCCAGCAGTTTAGGTGTCCACGAGCAGTACTTA. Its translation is CASSLGVHEQYL.

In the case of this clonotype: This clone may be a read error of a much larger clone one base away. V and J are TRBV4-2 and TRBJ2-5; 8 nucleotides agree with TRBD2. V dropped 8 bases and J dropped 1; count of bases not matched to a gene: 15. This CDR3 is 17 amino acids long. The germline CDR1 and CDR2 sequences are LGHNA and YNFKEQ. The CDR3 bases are TGTGCCAGCGGCCTGACCCCCGGGGGGACTAGCCAAGAGACCCAGTACTTC. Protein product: CASGLTPGGTSQETQYF.

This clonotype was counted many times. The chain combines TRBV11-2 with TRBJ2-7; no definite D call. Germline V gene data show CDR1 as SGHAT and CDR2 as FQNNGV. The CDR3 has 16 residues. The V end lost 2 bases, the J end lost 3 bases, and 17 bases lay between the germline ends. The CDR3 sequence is CASSLHSGSTIYEQYF. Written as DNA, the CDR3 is TGTGCCAGCAGCTTACATTCCGGATCCACCATCTACGAGCAGTACTTC.

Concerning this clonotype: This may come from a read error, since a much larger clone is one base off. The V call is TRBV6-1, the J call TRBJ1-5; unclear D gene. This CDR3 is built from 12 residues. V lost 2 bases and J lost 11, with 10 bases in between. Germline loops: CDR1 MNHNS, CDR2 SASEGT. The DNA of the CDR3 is TGTGCCAGCAGTGAAAACGATCGGGCCCAGCATTTT. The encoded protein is CASSENDRAQHF.

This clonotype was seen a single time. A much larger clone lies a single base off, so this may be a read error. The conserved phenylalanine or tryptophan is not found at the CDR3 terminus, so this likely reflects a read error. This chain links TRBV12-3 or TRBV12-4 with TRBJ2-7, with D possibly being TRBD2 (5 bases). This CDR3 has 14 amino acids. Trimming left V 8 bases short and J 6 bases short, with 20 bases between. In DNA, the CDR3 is TGTGCCAGCTCCCCCTTGAGGGAGAGCTCCGAGCAGTACTTA. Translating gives CASSPLRESSEQYL.

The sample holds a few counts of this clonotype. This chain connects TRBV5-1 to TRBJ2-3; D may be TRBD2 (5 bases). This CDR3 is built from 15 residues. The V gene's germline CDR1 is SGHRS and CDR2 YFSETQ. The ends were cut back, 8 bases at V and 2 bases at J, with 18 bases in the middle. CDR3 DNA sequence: TGCGCCAGAGTGGGCGGGCCCCCTTCCACAGATACGCAGTATTTT. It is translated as CARVGGPPSTDTQYF. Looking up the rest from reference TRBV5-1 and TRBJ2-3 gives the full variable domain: KAGVTQTPRYLIKTRGQQVTLSCSPISGHRSVSWYQQTPGQGLQFLFEYFSETQRNKGNFPGRFSGRQFSNSRSEMNVSTLELGDSALYLCARVGGPPSTDTQYFGPGTRLTVL.

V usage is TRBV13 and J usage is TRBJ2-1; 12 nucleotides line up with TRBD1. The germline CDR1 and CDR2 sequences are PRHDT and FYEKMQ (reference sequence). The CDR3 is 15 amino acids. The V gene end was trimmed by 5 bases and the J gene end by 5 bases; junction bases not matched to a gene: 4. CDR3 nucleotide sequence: TGTGCCAGCAGCATCGGGACAGGGGGCAACAATGAGCAGTTCTTC. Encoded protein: CASSIGTGGNNEQFF.

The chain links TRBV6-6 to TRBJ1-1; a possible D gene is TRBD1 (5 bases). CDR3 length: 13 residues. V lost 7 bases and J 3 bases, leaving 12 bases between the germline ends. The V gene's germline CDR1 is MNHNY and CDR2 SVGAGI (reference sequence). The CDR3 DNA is TGTGCCAGCAACGTCCAGGGACACACTGAAGCTTTCTTT. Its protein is CASNVQGHTEAFF.

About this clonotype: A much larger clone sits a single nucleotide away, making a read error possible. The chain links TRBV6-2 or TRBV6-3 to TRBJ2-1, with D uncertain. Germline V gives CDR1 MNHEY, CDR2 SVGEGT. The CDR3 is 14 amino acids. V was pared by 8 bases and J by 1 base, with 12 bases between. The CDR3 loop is CASALIGSYNEQFF. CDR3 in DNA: TGTGCCAGCGCTCTCATAGGGTCCTACAATGAGCAGTTCTTC.